These 8 T cell receptor beta chains were sequenced from one sample in a study of T cell repertoires in ileal Crohn's disease (dated by TCRdb to the late 2010s). The protocol used for the library was the immunoSEQ multiplex PCR assay. Imported from immuneACCESS, the table was reduced by TCRdb to in-frame sequences with V and J called. These copies leave out some clones; in studies compared against another copy, an unresolved V gene accounts for under half, and the cause of the remainder is not known. Across this sample there are about 15,000 clones, with 65% to 80% seen only once. 4.1% of the sample is held by the ten biggest clonotypes. Interpreted using the paper, the time point label stands for: neoterminal ileum biopsy at postoperative endoscopy, about 6 months after surgery. Material for sequencing was ileal tissue. The origin of the receptors is an adult with Crohn's disease.

The rearrangement joins TRBV7-2 to TRBJ2-3; D is unclear. The CDR3 length is 15 residues. Trimming stripped 5 bases from V and 4 bases from J, with 16 bases between. Germline CDR1 reads SGHTA; CDR2 reads FQGNSA. CDR3 residues: CASSRARVAADTQYF. For the CDR3, the DNA is TGTGCCAGCAGCCGAGCGAGAGTAGCAGCAGATACGCAGTATTTT.

This clone was seen a single time. The rearrangement links TRBV20-1 to TRBJ1-5; D remains unclear. The germline V gene encodes CDR1 DFQATT and CDR2 SNEGSKA (reference sequence). Trimming took off 7 bases at V and 7 bases at J, with 11 bases between the two ends. The CDR3 totals 11 residues. CDR3 loop: CSGWGGQPQHF. The CDR3 DNA reads TGCAGTGGCTGGGGTGGCCAGCCCCAGCATTTT.

V and J are TRBV30 and TRBJ2-7, with TRBD2 matching 11 bases. This CDR3 has 16 residues. Germline V gene sequence: CDR1 GTSNPN, CDR2 SVGIG (reference sequence). Losses at the gene ends were 2 bases for V and 0 bases for J; bases not matched to a gene: 6. DNA for the CDR3: TGTGCCTGGAGTAGGACTAGCGGGCTCAGCTCCTACGAGCAGTACTTC. Amino acids: CAWSRTSGLSSYEQYF.

The chain couples TRBV5-1 to TRBJ2-7; 8 nucleotides line up with TRBD1. Trimming at V came to 4 bases and at J to 5 bases, leaving 11 bases not matched to a gene. Germline V gene sequence: CDR1 SGHRS, CDR2 YFSETQ. The length of the CDR3 is 15 residues. The CDR3 here is CASSRGSQGAHEQYF. CDR3 coding DNA: TGCGCCAGCAGCCGGGGGTCGCAGGGGGCGCACGAGCAGTACTTC. Supplemented by reference TRBV5-1 and TRBJ2-7, the full variable domain reads KAGVTQTPRYLIKTRGQQVTLSCSPISGHRSVSWYQQTPGQGLQFLFEYFSETQRNKGNFPGRFSGRQFSNSRSEMNVSTLELGDSALYLCASSRGSQGAHEQYFGPGTRLTVT.

The J gene is TRBJ2-7, the V gene TRBV6-5; weak D call: TRBD2 (5 bases). Trimming took off 0 bases at V and 3 bases at J, with 15 bases between the two ends. Germline CDR1 is MNHEY and CDR2 is SVGAGI. The CDR3 is 16 amino acids. CDR3 in DNA: TGTGCCAGCAGTTACTCAAGGCTAGCAAAGAACTACGAGCAGTACTTC. It translates to CASSYSRLAKNYEQYF.

The chain uses TRBV6-1 and TRBJ2-7, with TRBD2 matching 8 bases. Germline V CDR1 and CDR2: MNHNS, SASEGT. CDR3 length equals 12 residues. V dropped 7 bases and J dropped 9; count of bases not matched to a gene: 8. CDR3 sequence (DNA): TGTGCCAGCACCTCGGGAGGGCCGGGGCAGTACTTC. It codes for CASTSGGPGQYF.

The rearrangement links TRBV11-2 to TRBJ1-2; the match to TRBD1 covers 12 bases. CDR1 is SGHAT and CDR2 is FQNNGV in the germline V gene. V lost 5 bases to trimming and J lost 8 bases; unmatched junction nucleotides: 9. The CDR3 covers 15 residues. For the CDR3, the DNA is TGTGCCAGCAGCCCGGGACAGGGGGCTACCTCGGGCTACACCTTC. Translated: CASSPGQGATSGYTF. Combining the CDR3 with reference TRBV11-2 and TRBJ1-2 gives the whole variable domain EAGVAQSPRYKIIEKRQSVAFWCNPISGHATLYWYQQILGQGPKLLIQFQNNGVVDDSQLPKDRFSAERLKGVDSTLKIQPAKLEDSAVYLCASSPGQGATSGYTFGSGTRLTVV.

In its sample, this clone was seen once. V and J are TRBV30 and TRBJ1-1, with 7 bases fitting TRBD1. V gave up 3 bases and J gave up 4 bases; unmatched junction bases: 11. The CDR3 covers 15 residues. Germline V gene data show CDR1 as GTSNPN and CDR2 as SVGIG (reference sequence). This chain's CDR3 is CAWRWYQGVGTEAFF. CDR3 DNA: TGTGCCTGGAGATGGTATCAGGGGGTCGGCACTGAAGCTTTCTTT.